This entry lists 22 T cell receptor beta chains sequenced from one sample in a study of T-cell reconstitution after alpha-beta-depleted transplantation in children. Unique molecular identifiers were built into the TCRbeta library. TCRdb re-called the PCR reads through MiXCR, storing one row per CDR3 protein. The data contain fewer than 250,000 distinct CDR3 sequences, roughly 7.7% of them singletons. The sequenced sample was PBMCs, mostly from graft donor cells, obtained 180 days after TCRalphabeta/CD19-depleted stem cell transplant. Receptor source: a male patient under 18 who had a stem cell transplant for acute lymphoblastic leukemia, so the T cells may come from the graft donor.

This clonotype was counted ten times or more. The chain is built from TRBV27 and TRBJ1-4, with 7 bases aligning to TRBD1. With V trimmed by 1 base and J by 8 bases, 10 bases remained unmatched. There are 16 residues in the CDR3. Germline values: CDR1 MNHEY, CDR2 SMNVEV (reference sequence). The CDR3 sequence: CASSLWGRQGFEKLFF. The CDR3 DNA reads TGTGCCAGCAGTTTATGGGGACGACAGGGCTTCGAAAAACTGTTTTTT.

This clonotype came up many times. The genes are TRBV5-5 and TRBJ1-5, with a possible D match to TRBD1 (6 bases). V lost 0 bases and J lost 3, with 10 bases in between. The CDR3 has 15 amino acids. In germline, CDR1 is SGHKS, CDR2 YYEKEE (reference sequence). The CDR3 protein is CASSLGDRSNQPQHF. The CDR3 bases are TGTGCCAGCAGCTTGGGAGACAGGTCCAATCAGCCCCAGCATTTT. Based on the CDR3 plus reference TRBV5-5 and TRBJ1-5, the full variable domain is DAGVTQSPTHLIKTRGQQVTLRCSPISGHKSVSWYQQVLGQGPQFIFQYYEKEERGRGNFPDRFSARQFPNYSSELNVNALLLGDSALYLCASSLGDRSNQPQHFGDGTRLSIL.

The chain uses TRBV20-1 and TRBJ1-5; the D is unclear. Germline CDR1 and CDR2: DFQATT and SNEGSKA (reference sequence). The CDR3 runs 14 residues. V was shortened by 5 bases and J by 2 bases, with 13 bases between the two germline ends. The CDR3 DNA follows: TGCAGTGCTCCCCAGGTATTCGGCAATCAGCCCCAGCATTTT. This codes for CSAPQVFGNQPQHF.

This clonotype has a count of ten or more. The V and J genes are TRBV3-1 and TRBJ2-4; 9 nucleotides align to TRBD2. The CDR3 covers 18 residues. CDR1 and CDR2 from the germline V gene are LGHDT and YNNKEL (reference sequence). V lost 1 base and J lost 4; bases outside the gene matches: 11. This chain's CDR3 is CASSQGVGRLAGKNIQYF. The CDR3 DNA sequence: TGTGCCAGCAGCCAAGGTGTTGGCCGGCTAGCGGGGAAAAACATTCAGTACTTC.

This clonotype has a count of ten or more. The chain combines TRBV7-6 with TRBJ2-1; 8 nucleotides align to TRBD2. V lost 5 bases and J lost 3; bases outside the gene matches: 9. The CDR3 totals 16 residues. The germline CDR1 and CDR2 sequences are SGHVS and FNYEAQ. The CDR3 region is CASSPRTSSYYNEQFF. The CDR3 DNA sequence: TGTGCCAGCAGCCCCCGGACTAGCTCCTACTACAATGAGCAGTTCTTC. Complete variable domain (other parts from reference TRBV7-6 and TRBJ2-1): GAGVSQSPRYKVTKRGQDVALRCDPISGHVSLYWYRQALGQGPEFLTYFNYEAQQDKSGLPNDRFSAERPEGSISTLTIQRTEQRDSAMYRCASSPRTSSYYNEQFFGPGTRLTVL.

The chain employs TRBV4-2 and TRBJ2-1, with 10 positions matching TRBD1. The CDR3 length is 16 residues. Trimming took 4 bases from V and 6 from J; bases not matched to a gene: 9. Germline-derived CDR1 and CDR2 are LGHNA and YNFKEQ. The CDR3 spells CASSPRDRGGSNEQFF. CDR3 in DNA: TGTGCCAGCAGCCCCCGGGACAGGGGAGGGAGCAATGAGCAGTTCTTC.

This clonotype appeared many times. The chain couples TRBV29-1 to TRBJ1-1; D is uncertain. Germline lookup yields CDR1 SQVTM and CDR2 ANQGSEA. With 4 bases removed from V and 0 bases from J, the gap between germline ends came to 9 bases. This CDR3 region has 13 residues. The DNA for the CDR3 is TGCAGCGTTGCTGGACGGCTGAACACTGAAGCTTTCTTT. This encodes CSVAGRLNTEAFF.

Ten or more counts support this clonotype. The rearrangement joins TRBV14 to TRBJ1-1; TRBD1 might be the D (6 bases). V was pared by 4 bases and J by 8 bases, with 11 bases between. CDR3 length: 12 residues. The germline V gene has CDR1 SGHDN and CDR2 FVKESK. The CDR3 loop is CASSPHRVEAFF. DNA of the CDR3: TGTGCCAGCAGCCCCCACAGGGTGGAAGCTTTCTTT.

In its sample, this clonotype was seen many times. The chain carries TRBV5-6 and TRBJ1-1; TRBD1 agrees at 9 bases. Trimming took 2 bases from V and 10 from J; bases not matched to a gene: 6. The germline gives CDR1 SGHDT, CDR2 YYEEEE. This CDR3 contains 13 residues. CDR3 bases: TGTGCCAGCAGCTTCGAGGGACAGGGATCAGCTTTCTTT. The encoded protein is CASSFEGQGSAFF.

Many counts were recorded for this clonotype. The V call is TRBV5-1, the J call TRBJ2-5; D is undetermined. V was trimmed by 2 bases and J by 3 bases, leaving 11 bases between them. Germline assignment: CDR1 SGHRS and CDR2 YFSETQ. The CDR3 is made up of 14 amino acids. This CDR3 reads CASSFGMVEETQYF. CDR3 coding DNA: TGCGCCAGCAGCTTTGGGATGGTCGAAGAGACCCAGTACTTC.

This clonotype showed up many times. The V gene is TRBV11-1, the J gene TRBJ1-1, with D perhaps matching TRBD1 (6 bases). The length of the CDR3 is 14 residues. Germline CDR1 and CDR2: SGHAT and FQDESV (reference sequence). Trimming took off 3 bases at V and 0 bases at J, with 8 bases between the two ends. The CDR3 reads CASSFDRLNTEAFF. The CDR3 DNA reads TGTGCCAGCAGCTTTGACAGGTTGAACACTGAAGCTTTCTTT.

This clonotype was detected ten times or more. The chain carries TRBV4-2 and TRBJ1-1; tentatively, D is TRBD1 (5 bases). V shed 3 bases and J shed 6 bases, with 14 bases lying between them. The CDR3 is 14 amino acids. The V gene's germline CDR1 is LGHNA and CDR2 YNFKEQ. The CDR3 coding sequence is TGTGCCAGCAGCCAGGGGGGGGGATTCGCTGAAGCTTTCTTT. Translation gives CASSQGGGFAEAFF.

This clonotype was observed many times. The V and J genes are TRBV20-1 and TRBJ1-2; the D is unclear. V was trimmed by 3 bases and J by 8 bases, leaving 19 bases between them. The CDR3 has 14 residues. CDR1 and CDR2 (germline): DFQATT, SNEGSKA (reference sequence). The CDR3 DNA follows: TGCAGTGCTAGTGGGGTGTTGGGCGAAGGAGGCTACACCTTC. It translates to CSASGVLGEGGYTF.

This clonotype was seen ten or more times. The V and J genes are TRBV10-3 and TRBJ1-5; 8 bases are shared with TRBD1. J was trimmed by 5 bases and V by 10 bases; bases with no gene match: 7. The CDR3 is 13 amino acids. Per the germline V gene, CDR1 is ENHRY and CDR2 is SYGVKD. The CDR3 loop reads CASSGQGDQPQHF. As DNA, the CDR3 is TGTGCCAGCTCCGGACAGGGAGATCAGCCCCAGCATTTT.

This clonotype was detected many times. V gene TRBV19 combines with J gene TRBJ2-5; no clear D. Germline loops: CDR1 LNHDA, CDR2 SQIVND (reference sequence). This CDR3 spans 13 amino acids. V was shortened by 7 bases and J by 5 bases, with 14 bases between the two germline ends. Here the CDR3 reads CASKRAGWETQYF. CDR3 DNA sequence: TGTGCCAGTAAAAGGGCAGGATGGGAGACCCAGTACTTC.

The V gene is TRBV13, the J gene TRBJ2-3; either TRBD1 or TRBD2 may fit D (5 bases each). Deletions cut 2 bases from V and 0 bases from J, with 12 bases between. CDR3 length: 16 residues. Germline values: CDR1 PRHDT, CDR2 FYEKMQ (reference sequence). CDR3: CASSLTGPFSTDTQYF. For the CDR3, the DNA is TGTGCCAGCAGCTTAACGGGACCATTTAGCACAGATACGCAGTATTTT.

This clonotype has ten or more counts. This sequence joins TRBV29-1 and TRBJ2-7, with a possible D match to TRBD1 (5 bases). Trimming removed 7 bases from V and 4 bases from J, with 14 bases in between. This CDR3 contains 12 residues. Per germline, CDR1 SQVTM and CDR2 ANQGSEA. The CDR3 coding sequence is TGCAGCGGTCGGCAGGGCGGATACGAGCAGTACTTC. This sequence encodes CSGRQGGYEQYF.

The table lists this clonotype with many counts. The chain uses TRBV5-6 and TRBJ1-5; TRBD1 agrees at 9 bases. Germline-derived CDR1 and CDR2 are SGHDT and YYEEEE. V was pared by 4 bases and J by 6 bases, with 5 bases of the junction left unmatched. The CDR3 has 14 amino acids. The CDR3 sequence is CASSGTGSFQPQHF. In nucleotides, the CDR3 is TGTGCCAGCAGCGGGACAGGGAGCTTTCAGCCCCAGCATTTT.

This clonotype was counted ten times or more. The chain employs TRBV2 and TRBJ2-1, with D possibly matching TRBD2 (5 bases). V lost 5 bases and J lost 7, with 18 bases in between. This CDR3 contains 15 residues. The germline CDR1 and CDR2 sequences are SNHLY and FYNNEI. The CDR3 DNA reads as TGTGCCAGCAGTCCAGACAAGAGACGAGGGAATGAGCAGTTCTTC. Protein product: CASSPDKRRGNEQFF.

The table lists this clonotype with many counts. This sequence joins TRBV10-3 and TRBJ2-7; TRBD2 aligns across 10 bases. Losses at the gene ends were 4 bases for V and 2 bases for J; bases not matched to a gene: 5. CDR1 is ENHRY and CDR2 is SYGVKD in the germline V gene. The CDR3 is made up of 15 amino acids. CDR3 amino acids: CAISAGLAEAYEQYF. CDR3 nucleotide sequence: TGTGCCATCAGTGCCGGACTAGCGGAGGCCTACGAGCAGTACTTC.

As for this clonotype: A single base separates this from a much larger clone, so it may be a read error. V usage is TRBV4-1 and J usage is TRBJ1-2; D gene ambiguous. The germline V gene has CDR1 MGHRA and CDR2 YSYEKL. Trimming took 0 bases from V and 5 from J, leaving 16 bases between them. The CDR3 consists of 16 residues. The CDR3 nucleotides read TGCGCCAGCAGCCAAGATAAAACGGGTCCGGCGTATGGCTACACCTTC. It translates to CASSQDKTGPAYGYTF.

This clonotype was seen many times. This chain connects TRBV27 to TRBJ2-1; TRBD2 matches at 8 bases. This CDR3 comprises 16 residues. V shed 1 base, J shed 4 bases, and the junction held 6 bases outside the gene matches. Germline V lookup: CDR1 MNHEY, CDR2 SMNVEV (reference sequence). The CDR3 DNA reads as TGTGCCAGCAGTTTATATCTAGCGGGTTTTTACAATGAGCAGTTCTTC. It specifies CASSLYLAGFYNEQFF.